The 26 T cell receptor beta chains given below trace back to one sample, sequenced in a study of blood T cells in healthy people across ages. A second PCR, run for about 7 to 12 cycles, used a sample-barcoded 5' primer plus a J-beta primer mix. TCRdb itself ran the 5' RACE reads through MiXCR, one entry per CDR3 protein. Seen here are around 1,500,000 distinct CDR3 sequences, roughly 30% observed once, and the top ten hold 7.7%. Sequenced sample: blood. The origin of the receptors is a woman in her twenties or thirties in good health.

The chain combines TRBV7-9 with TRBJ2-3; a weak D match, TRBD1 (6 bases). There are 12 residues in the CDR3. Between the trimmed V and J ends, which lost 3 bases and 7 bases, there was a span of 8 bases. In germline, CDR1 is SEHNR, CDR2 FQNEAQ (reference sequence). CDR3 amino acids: CASSFQGNTQYF. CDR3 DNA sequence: TGTGCCAGCAGCTTTCAGGGGAATACGCAGTATTTT.

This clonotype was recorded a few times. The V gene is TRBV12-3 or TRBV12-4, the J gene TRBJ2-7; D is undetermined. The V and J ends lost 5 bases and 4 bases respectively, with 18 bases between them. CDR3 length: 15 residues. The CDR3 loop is CASSPVKGPGYEQYF. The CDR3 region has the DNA TGTGCCAGCAGTCCGGTTAAAGGTCCCGGATACGAGCAGTACTTC.

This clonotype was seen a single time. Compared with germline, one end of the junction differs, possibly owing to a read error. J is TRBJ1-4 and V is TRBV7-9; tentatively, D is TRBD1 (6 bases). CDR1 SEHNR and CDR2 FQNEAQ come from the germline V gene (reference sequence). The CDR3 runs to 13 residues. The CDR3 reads CPSSLEGDEKLFF. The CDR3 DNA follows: TGTCCCAGCAGCTTAGAGGGGGATGAAAAACTGTTTTTT.

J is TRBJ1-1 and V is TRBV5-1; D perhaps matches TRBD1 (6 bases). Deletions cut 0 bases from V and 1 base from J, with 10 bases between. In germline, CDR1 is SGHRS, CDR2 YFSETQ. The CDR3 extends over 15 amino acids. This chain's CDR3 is CASSLVAGENTEAFF. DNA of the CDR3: TGCGCCAGCAGCTTGGTGGCAGGGGAGAACACTGAAGCTTTCTTT.

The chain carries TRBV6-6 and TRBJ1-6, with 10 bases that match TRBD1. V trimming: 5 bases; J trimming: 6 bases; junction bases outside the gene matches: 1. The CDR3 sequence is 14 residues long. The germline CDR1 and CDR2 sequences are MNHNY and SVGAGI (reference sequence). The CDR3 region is CASSRQGANSPLHF. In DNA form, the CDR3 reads TGTGCCAGCAGTAGACAGGGGGCTAATTCACCCCTCCACTTT.

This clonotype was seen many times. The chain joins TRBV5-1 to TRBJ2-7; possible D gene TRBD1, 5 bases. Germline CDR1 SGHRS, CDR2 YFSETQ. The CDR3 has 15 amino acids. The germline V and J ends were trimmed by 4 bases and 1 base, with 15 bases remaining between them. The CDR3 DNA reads TGCGCCAGCAGCCCGGCAGGGCCGCCGTCCTACGAGCAGTACTTC. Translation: CASSPAGPPSYEQYF.

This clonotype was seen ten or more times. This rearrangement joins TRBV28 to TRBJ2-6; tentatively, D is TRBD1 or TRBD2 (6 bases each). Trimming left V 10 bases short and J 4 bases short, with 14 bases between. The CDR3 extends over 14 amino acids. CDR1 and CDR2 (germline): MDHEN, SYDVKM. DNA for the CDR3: TGTGCCACCCAAGGGGGGACCGGGGCCAACGTCCTGACTTTC. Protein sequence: CATQGGTGANVLTF.

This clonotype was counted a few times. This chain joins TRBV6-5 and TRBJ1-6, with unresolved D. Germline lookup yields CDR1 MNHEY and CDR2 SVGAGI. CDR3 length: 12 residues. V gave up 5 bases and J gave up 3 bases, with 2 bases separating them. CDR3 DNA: TGTGCCAGCAGTCGCTATAATTCACCCCTCCACTTT. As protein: CASSRYNSPLHF.

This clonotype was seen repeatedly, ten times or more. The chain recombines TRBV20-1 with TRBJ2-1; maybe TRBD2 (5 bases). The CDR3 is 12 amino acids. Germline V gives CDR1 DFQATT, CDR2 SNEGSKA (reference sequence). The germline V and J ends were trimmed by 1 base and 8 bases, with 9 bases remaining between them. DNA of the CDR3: TGCAGTGCTAGAGTTAGCGATCATGAGCAGTTCTTC. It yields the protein CSARVSDHEQFF.

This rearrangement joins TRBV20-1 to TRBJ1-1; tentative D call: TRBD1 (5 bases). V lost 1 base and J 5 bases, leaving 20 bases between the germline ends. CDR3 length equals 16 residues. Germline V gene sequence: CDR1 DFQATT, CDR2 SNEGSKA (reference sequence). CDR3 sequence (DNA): TGCAGTGCTAGAGCGCTACGCGGGGGTGCGGGGACTGAAGCTTTCTTT. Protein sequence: CSARALRGGAGTEAFF.

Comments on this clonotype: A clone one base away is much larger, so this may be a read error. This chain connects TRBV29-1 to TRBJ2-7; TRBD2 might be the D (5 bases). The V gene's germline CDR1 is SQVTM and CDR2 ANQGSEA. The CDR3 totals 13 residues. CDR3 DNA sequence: TGCAGCGACAGAGGGATCAACCCCTACGGGCAGTACTTC. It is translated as CSDRGINPYGQYF.

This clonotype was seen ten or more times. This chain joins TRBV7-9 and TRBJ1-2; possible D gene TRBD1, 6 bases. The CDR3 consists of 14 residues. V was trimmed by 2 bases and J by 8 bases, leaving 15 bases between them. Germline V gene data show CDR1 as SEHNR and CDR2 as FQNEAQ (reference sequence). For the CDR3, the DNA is TGTGCCAGCAGCTTACTTGACAGGATCGAGGGCTACACCTTC. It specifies CASSLLDRIEGYTF.

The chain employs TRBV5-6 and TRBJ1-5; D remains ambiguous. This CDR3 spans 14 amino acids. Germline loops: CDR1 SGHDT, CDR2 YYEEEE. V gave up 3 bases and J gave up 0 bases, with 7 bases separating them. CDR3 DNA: TGTGCCAGCAGCTGCTACGGTAGCAATCAGCCCCAGCATTTT. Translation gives CASSCYGSNQPQHF. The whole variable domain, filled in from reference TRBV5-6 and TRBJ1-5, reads DAGVTQSPTHLIKTRGQQVTLRCSPKSGHDTVSWYQQALGQGPQFIFQYYEEEERQRGNFPDRFSGHQFPNYSSELNVNALLLGDSALYLCASSCYGSNQPQHFGDGTRLSIL.

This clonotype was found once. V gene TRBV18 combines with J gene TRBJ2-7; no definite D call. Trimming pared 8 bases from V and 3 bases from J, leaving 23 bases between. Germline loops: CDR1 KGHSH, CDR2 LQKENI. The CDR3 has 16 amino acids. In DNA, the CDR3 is TGTGCCAGCCTCCAGAAGCTGGCGGAGCTAGGCTACGAGCAGTACTTC. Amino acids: CASLQKLAELGYEQYF.

The CDR3 is CASRLEGEAFF. CDR3 in DNA: TGTGCCAGCAGGCTGGAGGGGGAAGCTTTCTTT. This chain links TRBV6-5 with TRBJ1-1; D might be TRBD1 (5 bases). Trimming cost V 6 bases and J 8 bases, with 10 bases left between them. The CDR3 is made up of 11 amino acids. Per germline, CDR1 MNHEY and CDR2 SVGAGI.

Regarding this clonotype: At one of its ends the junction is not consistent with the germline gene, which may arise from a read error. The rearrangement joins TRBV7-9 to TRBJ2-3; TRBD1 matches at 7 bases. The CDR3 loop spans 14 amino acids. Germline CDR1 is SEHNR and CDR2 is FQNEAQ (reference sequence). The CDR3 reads CASSDRDRPDSQYF. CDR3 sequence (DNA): TGTGCCAGCAGCGACCGGGACAGACCAGATTCGCAGTATTTT.

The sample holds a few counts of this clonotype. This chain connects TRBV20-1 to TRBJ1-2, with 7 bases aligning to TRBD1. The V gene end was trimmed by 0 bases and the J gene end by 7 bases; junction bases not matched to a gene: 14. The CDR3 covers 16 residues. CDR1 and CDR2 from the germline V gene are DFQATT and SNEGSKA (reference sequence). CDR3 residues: CSARDLAGGFRGGYTF. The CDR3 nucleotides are TGCAGTGCTAGAGATTTGGCAGGGGGGTTCCGCGGTGGCTACACCTTC.

CDR3 sequence (DNA): TGTGCCAGCACCTGCGGTTCCGGGGCAGGGGAGACCCAGTACTTC. Translation: CASTCGSGAGETQYF. The chain combines TRBV7-2 with TRBJ2-5, with D tentatively TRBD1 or TRBD2 (5 bases each). The germline V gene has CDR1 SGHTA and CDR2 FQGNSA. This CDR3 comprises 15 residues. The V gene lost 7 bases and the J gene lost 5 bases, with 20 bases spanning the gap.

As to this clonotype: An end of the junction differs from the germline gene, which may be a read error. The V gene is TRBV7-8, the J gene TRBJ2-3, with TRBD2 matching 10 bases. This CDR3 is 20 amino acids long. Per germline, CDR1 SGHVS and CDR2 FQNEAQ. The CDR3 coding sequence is TGTGCCAGCAACTTAGAGGGCGGGGGGCTAGCGGGAGTAAGGGCAGATACGCAGTATTTT. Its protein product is CASNLEGGGLAGVRADTQYF.

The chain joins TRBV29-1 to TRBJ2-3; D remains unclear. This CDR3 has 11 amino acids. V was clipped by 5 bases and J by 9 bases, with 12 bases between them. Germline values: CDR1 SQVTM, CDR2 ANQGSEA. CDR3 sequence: CSVRAIGTQYF. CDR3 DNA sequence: TGCAGCGTTAGAGCGATCGGGACGCAGTATTTT.

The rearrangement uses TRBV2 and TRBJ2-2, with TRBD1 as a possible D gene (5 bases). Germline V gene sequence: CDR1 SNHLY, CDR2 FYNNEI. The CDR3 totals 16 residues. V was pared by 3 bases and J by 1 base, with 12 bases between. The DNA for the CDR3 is TGTGCCAGCAGTGATCAGGGCCCCTTGAACACCGGGGAGCTGTTTTTT. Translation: CASSDQGPLNTGELFF.

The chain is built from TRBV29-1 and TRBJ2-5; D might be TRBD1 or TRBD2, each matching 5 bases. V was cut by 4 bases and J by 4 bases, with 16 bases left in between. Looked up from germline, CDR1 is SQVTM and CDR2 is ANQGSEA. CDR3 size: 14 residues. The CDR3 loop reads CSVVGRVGRETQYF. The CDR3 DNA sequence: TGCAGCGTTGTCGGCAGGGTGGGACGAGAGACCCAGTACTTC.

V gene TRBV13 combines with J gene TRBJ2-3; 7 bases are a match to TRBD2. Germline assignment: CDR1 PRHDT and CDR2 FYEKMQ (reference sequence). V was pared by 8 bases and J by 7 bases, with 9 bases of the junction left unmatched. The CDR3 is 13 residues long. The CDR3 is CASRSAGANTQYF. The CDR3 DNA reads TGTGCCAGCCGGTCCGCGGGAGCGAATACGCAGTATTTT.

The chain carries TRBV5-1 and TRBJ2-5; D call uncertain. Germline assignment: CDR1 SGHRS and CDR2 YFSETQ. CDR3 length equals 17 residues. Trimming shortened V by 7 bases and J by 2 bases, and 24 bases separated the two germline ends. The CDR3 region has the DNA TGCGCCAGCTGCCAAACACCTATCGACTCCGGGCAAGAGACCCAGTACTTC. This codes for CASCQTPIDSGQETQYF.

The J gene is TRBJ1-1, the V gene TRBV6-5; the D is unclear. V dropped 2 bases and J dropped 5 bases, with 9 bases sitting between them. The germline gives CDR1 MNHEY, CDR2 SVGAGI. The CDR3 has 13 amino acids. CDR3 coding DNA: TGTGCCAGCAGTTACGAGGGCCTGACTGAAGCTTTCTTT. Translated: CASSYEGLTEAFF.

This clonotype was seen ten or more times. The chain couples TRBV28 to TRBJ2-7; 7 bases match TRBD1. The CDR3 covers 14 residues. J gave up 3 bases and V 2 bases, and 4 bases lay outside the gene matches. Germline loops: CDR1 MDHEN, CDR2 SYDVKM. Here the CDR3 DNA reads TGTGCCAGCAGTTTACCGGGACAGCACTACGAGCAGTACTTC. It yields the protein CASSLPGQHYEQYF.